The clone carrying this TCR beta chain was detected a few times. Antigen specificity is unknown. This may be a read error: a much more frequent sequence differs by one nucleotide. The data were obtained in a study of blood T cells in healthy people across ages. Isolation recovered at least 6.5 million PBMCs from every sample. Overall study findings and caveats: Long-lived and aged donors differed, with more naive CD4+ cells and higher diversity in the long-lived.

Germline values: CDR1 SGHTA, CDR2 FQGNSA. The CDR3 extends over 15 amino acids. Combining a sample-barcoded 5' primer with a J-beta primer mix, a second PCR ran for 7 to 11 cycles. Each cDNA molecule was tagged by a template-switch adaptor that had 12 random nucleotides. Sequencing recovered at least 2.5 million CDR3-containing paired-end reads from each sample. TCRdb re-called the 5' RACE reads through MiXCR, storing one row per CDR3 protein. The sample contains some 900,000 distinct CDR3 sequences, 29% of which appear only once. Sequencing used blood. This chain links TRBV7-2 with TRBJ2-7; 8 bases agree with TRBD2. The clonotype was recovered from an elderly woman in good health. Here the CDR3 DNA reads TGTGCCAACAGCTTAGTGGGCGGGGGGACCTACGAGCAGTACTTC. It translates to CANSLVGGGTYEQYF.